This is a list of T cell receptor beta chains from one sample in a study of immune characterization of retroperitoneal liposarcoma. TCRdb analysed the PCR reads with MiXCR anew, one entry per CDR3 protein. The data hold around 2,600 distinct CDR3 sequences, with 35% to 50% observed a single time. The sample comprised tumor tissue. The source is a male donor with retroperitoneal liposarcoma. Each CDR3 is given without its conserved first and last residue.

j_call v_call cdr3_aa
TRBJ2-3 TRBV7-2 ASGLQRETVDTQY
NA TRBV11-3 ASSLDSHEQY
TRBJ2-5 TRBV14 ASSQGFRETQY
NA TRBV27 ASSTGPYEQY
TRBJ1-2 TRBV11-2 ASSLPDGYANYGYT
TRBJ2-1 TRBV6-1 ASRQDSYNEQF
TRBJ1-2 TRBV4-1 ASSQGLTDYGYT
TRBJ2-3 TRBV6-1 ASSDLGGSTDTQY
TRBJ2-3 TRBV7-2 ASSPGRGLTDTQY
TRBJ2-5 TRBV12-3/TRBV12-4 ASSGQGIGPV
NA TRBV7-6 ASSITGARETQY
NA TRBV7-2 ASSLAGYNEQY
NA TRBV7-6 ASSFNEARIEQF
TRBJ2-5 TRBV11-2 ASSLLYQETQY
TRBJ2-3 TRBV27 ASSPGLAGTRNTDTQY
TRBJ2-5 TRBV7-2 ASSRTIQETQY
TRBJ2-1 TRBV4-1 ASSQSSSGSHHNEQF
TRBJ1-2 TRBV4-1 ASSPRRLGLYQSSGYT
TRBJ2-1 TRBV5-6 ASSLVATSGREQF
TRBJ2-6 TRBV3-1 ASSQGPVSSGANVLT
TRBJ1-5 TRBV4-1 ASSQAGRNSNQPQH
TRBJ1-2 TRBV11-1 ASSRQGTDGYT
TRBJ2-7 TRBV12-3/TRBV12-4 ASSSSGTSYEQY
TRBJ2-4 TRBV6-1 ASREGTGAKNIQY
NA TRBV7-2 ASSLGGLRAPPYNEQY
TRBJ2-1 TRBV6-6 ASSYSPTSGYNEQF
TRBJ1-2 TRBV6-6 ASRSSWYGYT
TRBJ2-1 TRBV11-2 ASSHLAFGSYNEQF
TRBJ2-1 TRBV6-4 ASSAGTSGRDRRHEQF
TRBJ1-1 TRBV6-2/TRBV6-3 ASSYSRGTEAF
TRBJ2-1 TRBV7-2 ASSPTLGLEQF
TRBJ2-7 TRBV4-1 ASSHLTGFPYEQY
TRBJ2-3 TRBV6-1 ASSEKRGRVTSTDTQY
TRBJ2-4 TRBV6-1 ASSEQRKGEQY
TRBJ2-2 TRBV5-1 ASSQRGVTGELF
NA TRBV4-3 ASCRDRGYEQY
TRBJ1-4 TRBV6-1 ASSGQGGEKLF